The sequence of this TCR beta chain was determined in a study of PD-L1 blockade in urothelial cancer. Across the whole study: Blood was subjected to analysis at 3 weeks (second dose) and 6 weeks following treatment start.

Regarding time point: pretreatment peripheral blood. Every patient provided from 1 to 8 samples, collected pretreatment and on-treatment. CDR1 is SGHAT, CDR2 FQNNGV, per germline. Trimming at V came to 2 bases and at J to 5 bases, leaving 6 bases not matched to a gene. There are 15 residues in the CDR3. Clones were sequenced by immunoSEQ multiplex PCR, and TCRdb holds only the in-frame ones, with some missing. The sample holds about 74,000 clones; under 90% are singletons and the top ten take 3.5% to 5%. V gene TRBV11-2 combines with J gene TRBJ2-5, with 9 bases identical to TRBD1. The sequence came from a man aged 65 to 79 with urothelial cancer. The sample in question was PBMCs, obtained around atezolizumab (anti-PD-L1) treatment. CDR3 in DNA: TGTGCCAGCAGCTTATCGGGACAGGGACGGGAGACCCAGTACTTC. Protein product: CASSLSGQGRETQYF.